A selection of T cell receptor beta chains follows, all from one sample in a study of early T cells in non-severe SARS-CoV-2 infection. From the 5' RACE reads, TCRdb called clonotypes with MiXCR, one entry per CDR3 protein. Altogether approximately 70,000 distinct CDR3 sequences are present, around a tenth being singletons, with the ten largest covering 7.6%. Here the sequenced sample was whole blood, taken at baseline. All receptors derive from an adult who was a healthcare worker with PCR-confirmed SARS-CoV-2 infection or an uninfected control (not recorded which). The CDR3 runs from the conserved cysteine through the conserved F or W. D genes are given only for firm matches. Clone size is shown for a subset of rows, as once, few, many or a class of expanded clone.

CDR3 DNA: TGTGCCAGCAGCTTAGCTGCAGGGGGCACTGAAGCTTTCTTT
CDR3 protein: CASSLAAGGTEAFF
V gene: TRBV7-2
J gene: TRBJ1-1
D gene: TRBD1
clone size: many

CDR3 DNA: TGTGCCTGGGGCACCCTGAACACTGAAGCTTTCTTT
CDR3 protein: CAWGTLNTEAFF
V gene: TRBV30
J gene: TRBJ1-1
D gene: NA
clone size: NA

CDR3 DNA: TGTGCCAGCAGCTATTCTCAGGGGATCGGCACAGATACGCAGTATTTT
CDR3 protein: CASSYSQGIGTDTQYF
V gene: TRBV6-5
J gene: TRBJ2-3
D gene: NA
clone size: many

CDR3 DNA: TGTGCCATCAGTGAGACCAACCAGAATTCACCCCTCCACTTT
CDR3 protein: CAISETNQNSPLHF
V gene: TRBV10-3
J gene: TRBJ1-6
D gene: NA
clone size: NA

CDR3 DNA: TGTGCCAGCAGTTTACAGGGATCTTCCTACAATGAGCAGTTCTTC
CDR3 protein: CASSLQGSSYNEQFF
V gene: TRBV3-1
J gene: TRBJ2-1
D gene: NA
clone size: NA

CDR3 DNA: TGTGCCAGCAGCCCCCCGGGACTACCCACAGATACGCAGTATTTT
CDR3 protein: CASSPPGLPTDTQYF
V gene: TRBV7-8
J gene: TRBJ2-3
D gene: TRBD2
clone size: many

CDR3 DNA: TGTGCCAGTACCCAAGTCCCGAACACTGAAGCTTTCTTT
CDR3 protein: CASTQVPNTEAFF
V gene: TRBV19
J gene: TRBJ1-1
D gene: NA
clone size: many

CDR3 DNA: TGTGCCAGCACCCTGGGTCAGGGGGCCTACAATGAGCAGTTCTTC
CDR3 protein: CASTLGQGAYNEQFF
V gene: TRBV2
J gene: TRBJ2-1
D gene: TRBD1
clone size: NA

CDR3 DNA: TGTGCCTGGAAGGGCAGGGAAAACACTGAAGCTTTCTTT
CDR3 protein: CAWKGRENTEAFF
V gene: TRBV30
J gene: TRBJ1-1
D gene: NA
clone size: many

CDR3 DNA: TGTGCCAGCAGTTACTCGAGGGACAGGGGGCCGGATTCACCCCTCCACTTT
CDR3 protein: CASSYSRDRGPDSPLHF
V gene: TRBV6-2/TRBV6-3
J gene: TRBJ1-6
D gene: TRBD1
clone size: many

CDR3 DNA: TGTGCCAGCAGCCCTTCGACGGGGACCGGGGAGCTGTTTTTT
CDR3 protein: CASSPSTGTGELFF
V gene: TRBV6-6
J gene: TRBJ2-2
D gene: NA
clone size: few